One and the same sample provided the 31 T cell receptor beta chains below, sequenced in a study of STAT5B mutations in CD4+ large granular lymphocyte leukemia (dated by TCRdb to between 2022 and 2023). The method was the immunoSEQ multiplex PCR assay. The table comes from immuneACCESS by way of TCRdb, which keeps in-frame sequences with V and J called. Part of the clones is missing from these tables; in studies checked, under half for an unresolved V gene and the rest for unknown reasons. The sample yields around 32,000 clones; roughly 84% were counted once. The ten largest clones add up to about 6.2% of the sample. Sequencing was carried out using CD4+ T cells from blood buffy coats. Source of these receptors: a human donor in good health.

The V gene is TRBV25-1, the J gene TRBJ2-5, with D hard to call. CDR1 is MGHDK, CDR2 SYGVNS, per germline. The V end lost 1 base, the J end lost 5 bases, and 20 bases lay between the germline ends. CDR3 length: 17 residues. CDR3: CASSELGRWGSDETQYF. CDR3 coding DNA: TGTGCCAGCAGTGAATTAGGAAGGTGGGGATCTGATGAGACCCAGTACTTC.

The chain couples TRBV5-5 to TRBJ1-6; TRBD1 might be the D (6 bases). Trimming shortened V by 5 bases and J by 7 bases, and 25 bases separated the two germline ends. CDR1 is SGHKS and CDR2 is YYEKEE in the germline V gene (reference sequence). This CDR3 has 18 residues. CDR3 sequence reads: CASRPTGMLLDSNSPLHF. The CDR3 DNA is TGTGCCAGCAGACCAACGGGGATGCTTTTGGACAGCAATTCACCCCTCCACTTT.

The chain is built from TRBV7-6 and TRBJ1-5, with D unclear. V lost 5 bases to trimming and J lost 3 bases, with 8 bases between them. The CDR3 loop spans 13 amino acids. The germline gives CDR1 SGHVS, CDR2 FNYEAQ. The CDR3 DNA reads TGTGCCAGCAGCCCGGACTTCAATCAGCCCCAGCATTTT. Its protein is CASSPDFNQPQHF.

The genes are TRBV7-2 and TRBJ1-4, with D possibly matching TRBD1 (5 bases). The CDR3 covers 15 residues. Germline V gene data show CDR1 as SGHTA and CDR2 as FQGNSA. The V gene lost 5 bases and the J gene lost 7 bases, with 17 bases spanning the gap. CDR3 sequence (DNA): TGTGCCAGCAGCCAAAGACGGGGCGCGGGTGAAAAACTGTTTTTT. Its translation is CASSQRRGAGEKLFF.

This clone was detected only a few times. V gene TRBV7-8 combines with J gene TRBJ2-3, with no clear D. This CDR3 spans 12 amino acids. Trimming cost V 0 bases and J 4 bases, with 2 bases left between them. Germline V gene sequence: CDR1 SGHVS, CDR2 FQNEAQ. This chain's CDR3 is CASSLASDTQYF. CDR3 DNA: TGTGCCAGCAGCTTAGCGTCAGATACGCAGTATTTT.

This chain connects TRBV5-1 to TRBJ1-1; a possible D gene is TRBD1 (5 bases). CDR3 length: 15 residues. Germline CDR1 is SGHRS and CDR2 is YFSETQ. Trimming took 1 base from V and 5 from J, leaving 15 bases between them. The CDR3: CASSLTQGLRTEAFF. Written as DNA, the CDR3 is TGCGCCAGCAGCTTGACGCAGGGTTTAAGGACTGAAGCTTTCTTT.

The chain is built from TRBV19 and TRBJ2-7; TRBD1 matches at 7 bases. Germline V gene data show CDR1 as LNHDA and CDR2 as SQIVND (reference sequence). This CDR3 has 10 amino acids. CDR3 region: CARPRDSRYF. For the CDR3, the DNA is TGTGCGAGGCCCCGGGACAGCCGGTACTTC.

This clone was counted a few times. The CDR3 DNA reads TGCGCCAGCAGCCACCATGAGGACAGGGCCGAAAAACTGTTTTTT. Translating gives CASSHHEDRAEKLFF. The V call is TRBV4-3, the J call TRBJ1-4, with 8 bases matching TRBD1. The CDR3 runs to 15 residues. The germline gives CDR1 LGHNA, CDR2 YSLEER. The ends lost 3 bases at V and 8 bases at J; junction bases unmatched: 8.

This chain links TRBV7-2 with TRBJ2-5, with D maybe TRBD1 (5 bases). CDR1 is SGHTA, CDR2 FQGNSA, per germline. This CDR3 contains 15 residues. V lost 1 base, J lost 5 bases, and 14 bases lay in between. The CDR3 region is CASSLVVGPQETQYF. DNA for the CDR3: TGTGCCAGCAGCTTAGTAGTGGGGCCTCAGGAGACCCAGTACTTC. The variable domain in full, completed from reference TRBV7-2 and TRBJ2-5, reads GAGVSQSPSNKVTEKGKDVELRCDPISGHTALYWYRQSLGQGLEFLIYFQGNSAPDKSGLPSDRFSAERTGGSVSTLTIQRTQQEDSAVYLCASSLVVGPQETQYFGPGTRLLVL.

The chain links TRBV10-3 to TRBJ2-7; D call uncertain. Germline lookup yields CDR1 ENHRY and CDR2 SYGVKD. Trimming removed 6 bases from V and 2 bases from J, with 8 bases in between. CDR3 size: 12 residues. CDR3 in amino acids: CAISPTPYEQYF. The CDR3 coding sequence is TGTGCCATCAGCCCAACCCCCTACGAGCAGTACTTC.

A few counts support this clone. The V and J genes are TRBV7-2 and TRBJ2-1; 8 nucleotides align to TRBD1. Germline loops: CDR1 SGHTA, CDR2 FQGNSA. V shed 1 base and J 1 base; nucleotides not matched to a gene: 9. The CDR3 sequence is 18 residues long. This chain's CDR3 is CASSLGSRGQGSYNEQFF. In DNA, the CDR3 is TGTGCCAGCAGCTTAGGATCCCGCGGACAGGGATCCTACAATGAGCAGTTCTTC.

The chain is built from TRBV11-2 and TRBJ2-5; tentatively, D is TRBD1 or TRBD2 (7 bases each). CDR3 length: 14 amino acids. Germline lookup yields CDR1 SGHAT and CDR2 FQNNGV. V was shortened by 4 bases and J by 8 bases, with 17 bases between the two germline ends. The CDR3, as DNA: TGTGCCAGCAGCTCGGCAGGGGGGGCAGGAACCCAGTACTTC. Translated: CASSSAGGAGTQYF.

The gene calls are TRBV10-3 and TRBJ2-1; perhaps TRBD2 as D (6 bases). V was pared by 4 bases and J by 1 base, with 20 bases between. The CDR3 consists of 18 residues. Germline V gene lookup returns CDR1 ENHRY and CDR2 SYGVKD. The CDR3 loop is CAISGAGREPRSYNEQFF. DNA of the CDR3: TGTGCCATCAGTGGGGCCGGGCGGGAACCGAGATCCTACAATGAGCAGTTCTTC.

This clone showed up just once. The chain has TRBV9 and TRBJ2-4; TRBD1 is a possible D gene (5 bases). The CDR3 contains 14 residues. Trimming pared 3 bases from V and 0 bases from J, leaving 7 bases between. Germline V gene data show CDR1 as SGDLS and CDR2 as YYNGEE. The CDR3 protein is CASSGQGAKNIQYF. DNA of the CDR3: TGTGCCAGCAGCGGTCAGGGAGCCAAAAACATTCAGTACTTC.

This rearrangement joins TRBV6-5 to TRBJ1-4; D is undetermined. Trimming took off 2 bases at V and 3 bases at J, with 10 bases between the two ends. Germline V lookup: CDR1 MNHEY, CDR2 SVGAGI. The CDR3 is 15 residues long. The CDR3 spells CASSYRLTANEKLFF. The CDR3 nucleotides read TGTGCCAGCAGTTACCGATTAACAGCTAATGAAAAACTGTTTTTT.

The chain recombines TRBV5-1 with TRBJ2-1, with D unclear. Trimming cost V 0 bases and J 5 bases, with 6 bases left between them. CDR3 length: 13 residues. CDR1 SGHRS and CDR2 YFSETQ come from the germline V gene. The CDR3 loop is CASSLELHNEQFF. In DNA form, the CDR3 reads TGCGCCAGCAGCTTGGAGCTCCACAATGAGCAGTTCTTC.

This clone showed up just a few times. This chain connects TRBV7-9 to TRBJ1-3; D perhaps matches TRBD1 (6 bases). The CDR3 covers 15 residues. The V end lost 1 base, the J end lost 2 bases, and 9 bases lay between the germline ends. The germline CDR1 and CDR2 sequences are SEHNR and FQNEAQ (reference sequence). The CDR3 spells CASSLEQGAGNTIYF. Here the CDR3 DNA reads TGTGCCAGCAGCTTAGAACAGGGCGCTGGAAACACCATATATTTT.

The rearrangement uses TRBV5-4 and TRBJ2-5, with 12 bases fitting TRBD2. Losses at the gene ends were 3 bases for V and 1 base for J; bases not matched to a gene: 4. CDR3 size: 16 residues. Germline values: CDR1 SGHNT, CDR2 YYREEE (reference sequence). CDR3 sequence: CASSSGLAGFQETQYF. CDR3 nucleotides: TGTGCCAGCAGCTCCGGACTAGCGGGGTTCCAAGAGACCCAGTACTTC.

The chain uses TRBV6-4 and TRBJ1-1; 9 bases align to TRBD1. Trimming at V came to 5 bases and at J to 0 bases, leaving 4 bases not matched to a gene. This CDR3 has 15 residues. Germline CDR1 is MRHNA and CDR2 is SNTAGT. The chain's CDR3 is CASSPGTGLNTEAFF. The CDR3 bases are TGTGCCAGCAGTCCCGGGACAGGGCTGAACACTGAAGCTTTCTTT.

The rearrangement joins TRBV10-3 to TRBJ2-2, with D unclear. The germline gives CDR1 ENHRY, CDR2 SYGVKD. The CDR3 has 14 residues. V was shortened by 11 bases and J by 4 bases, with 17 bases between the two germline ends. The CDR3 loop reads CAAQSGRGTGELFF. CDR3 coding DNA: TGTGCCGCCCAGTCTGGCCGCGGCACCGGGGAGCTGTTTTTT.

In DNA form, the CDR3 reads TGTGCCAGTAGTATAGGACTCACAGATACGCAGTATTTT. It translates to CASSIGLTDTQYF. This rearrangement joins TRBV19 to TRBJ2-3; D gene unclear. Trimming shortened V by 1 base and J by 2 bases, and 4 bases separated the two germline ends. Germline CDR1 LNHDA, CDR2 SQIVND (reference sequence). CDR3 length: 13 amino acids. Based on the CDR3 plus reference TRBV19 and TRBJ2-3, the full variable domain is DGGITQSPKYLFRKEGQNVTLSCEQNLNHDAMYWYRQDPGQGLRLIYYSQIVNDFQKGDIAEGYSVSREKKESFPLTVTSAQKNPTAFYLCASSIGLTDTQYFGPGTRLTVL.

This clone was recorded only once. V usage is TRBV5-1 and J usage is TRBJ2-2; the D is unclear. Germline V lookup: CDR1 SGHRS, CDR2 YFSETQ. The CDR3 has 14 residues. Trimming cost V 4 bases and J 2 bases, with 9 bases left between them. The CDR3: CASSLGSNTGELFF. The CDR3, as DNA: TGCGCCAGCAGCCTAGGAAGCAACACCGGGGAGCTGTTTTTT.

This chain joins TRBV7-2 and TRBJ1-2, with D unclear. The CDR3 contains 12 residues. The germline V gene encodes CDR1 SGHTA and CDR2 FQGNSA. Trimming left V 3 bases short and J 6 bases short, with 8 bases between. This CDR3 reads CASSFLINGYTF. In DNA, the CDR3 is TGTGCCAGCAGCTTTTTAATCAATGGCTACACCTTC.

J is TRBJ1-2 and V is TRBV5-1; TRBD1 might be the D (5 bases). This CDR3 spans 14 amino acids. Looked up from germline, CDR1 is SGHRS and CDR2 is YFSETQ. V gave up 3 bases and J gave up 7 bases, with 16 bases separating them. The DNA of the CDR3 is TGCGCCAGCAGCTCCTCCGGCAGGGAGTCTGGCTACACCTTC. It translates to CASSSSGRESGYTF.

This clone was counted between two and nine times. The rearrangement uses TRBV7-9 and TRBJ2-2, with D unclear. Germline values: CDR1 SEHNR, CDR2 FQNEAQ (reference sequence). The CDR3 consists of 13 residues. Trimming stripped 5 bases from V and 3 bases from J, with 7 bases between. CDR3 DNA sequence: TGTGCCAGCAGCCTACGGGACACCGGGGAGCTGTTTTTT. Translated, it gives CASSLRDTGELFF.

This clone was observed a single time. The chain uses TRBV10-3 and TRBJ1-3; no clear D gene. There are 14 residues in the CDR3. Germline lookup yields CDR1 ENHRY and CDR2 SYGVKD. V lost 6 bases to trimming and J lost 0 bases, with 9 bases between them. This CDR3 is CAIRADNSGNTIYF. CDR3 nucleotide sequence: TGTGCCATCAGGGCAGACAACTCTGGAAACACCATATATTTT.

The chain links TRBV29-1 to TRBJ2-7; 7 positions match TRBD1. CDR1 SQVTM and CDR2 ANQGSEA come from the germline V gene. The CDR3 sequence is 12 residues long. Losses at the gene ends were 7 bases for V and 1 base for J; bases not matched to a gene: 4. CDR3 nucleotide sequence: TGCAGCGCCCTGGGACAGTCCTACGAGCAGTACGTC. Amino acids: CSALGQSYEQYV.

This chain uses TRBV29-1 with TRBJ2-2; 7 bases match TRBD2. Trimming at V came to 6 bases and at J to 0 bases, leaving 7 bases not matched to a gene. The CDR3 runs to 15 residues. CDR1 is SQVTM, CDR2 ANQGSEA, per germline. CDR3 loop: CSVGAGYANTGELFF. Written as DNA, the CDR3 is TGCAGCGTGGGAGCGGGATACGCGAACACCGGGGAGCTGTTTTTT.

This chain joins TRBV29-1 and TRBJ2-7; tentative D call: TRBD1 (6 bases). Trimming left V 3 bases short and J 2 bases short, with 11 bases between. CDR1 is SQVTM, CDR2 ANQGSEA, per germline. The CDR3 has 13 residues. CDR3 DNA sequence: TGCAGCGTTGAGGACAGCCTCACCTACGAGCAGTACTTC. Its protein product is CSVEDSLTYEQYF.

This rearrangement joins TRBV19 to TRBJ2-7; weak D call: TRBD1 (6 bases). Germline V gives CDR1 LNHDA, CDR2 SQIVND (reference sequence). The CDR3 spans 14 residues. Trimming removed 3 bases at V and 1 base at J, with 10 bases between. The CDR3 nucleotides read TGTGCCAGTAGTATCTCGGACAGTTCCTACGAGCAGTACTTC. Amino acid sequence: CASSISDSSYEQYF.

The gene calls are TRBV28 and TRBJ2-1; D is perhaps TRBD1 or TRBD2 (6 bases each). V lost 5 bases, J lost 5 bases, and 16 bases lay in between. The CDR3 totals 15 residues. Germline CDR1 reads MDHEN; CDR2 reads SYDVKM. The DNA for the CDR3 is TGTGCCAGCAGTACCACAGGGACTCCCCACAATGAGCAGTTCTTC. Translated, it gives CASSTTGTPHNEQFF.